A selection of T cell receptor beta chains follows, all from one sample in a study of blood T cells in healthy people across ages. TCRdb reprocessed the 5' RACE reads with MiXCR, giving one entry per CDR3 protein. The sample records more than 500,000 distinct CDR3 sequences, 25% to 30% being singletons. Source material: blood. Receptors were obtained from a woman aged 70-85 years in good health. CDR3s include the opening cysteine and the closing phenylalanine or tryptophan. A D gene is named only where the DNA matches it firmly. For some rows the clone size is stated as once, few or many, or as a class when expanded; others skip it.

V gene	clone size	J gene	D gene	CDR3 DNA	CDR3 protein
TRBV20-1	few	TRBJ1-4	-	TGCAGTGCACGATCTGCGCGAGGGGCTGGTGAAAAACTGTTTTTT	CSARSARGAGEKLFF
TRBV29-1	-	TRBJ2-1	TRBD2	TGCAGCGTTGATGGGCGGGGGGGATACAATGAGCAGTTCTTC	CSVDGRGGYNEQFF
TRBV13	-	TRBJ2-3	TRBD2	TGTGCCAGCAGCCGCACACTAGCGGGGACAGATACGCAGTATTTT	CASSRTLAGTDTQYF
TRBV20-1	few	TRBJ1-6	TRBD1	TGCAGTGCTCGCCGGGACAGGGGGAATTCACCCCTCCACTTT	CSARRDRGNSPLHF
TRBV6-6	few	TRBJ2-3	TRBD2	TGTGCCAGCAGGGCCCTTAGCGGGGGGGCAGATACGCAGTATTTT	CASRALSGGADTQYF
TRBV20-1	-	TRBJ2-7	TRBD1	TGCAGTGCTAGTTTGGACAGGGGGCCCAGGGGCGAGCAGTACTTC	CSASLDRGPRGEQYF
TRBV21-1	-	TRBJ2-5	-	TGTGCCATCTGGGGTCGACGGGGGCACCAAGAGACCCAGTACTTC	CAIWGRRGHQETQYF
TRBV6-5	many	TRBJ2-7	-	TGTGCCAGCACCGGCTCCTACGAGCAGTACTTC	CASTGSYEQYF
TRBV3-1	once	TRBJ2-7	-	TGTGCCAGCAGCCCTATGGCGGAATCCTACGAGCAGTACTTC	CASSPMAESYEQYF
TRBV14	-	TRBJ2-7	-	TGTGCCAGCAGCCTAGGGGGGCCAACTTTGTGGTACTTC	CASSLGGPTLWYF
TRBV5-6	-	TRBJ1-2	TRBD1	TGTGCCAGCAGCTCCTTAGACAGGGCCGCCTATGGCTACACCTTC	CASSSLDRAAYGYTF
TRBV11-3	many	TRBJ2-2	-	TGTGCCAGCAGCGGGAGTGGGACCGGGGAGCTGTTTTTT	CASSGSGTGELFF
TRBV7-9	few	TRBJ1-1	-	TGTGCCAGCAGCCACCCCAGGGGTGAAGCTTTCTTT	CASSHPRGEAFF
TRBV6-5	once	TRBJ2-2	-	TGTGCCAGCAGTACGAATACCAGGGAGCTGTTTTTT	CASSTNTRELFF
TRBV5-8	-	TRBJ2-6	-	TGTGCCAGCAGCTTGGTGCGCCAGGCAGGTGGGAGGGCCAACGTCCTGACTTTC	CASSLVRQAGGRANVLTF
TRBV18	once	TRBJ1-3	TRBD1	TGTGCCGGCTCGCCAGGGACAGGGGCCACCTCTGGAAACACCATATATTTT	CAGSPGTGATSGNTIYF
TRBV3-1	few	TRBJ2-7	TRBD2	TGTGCCAGCAGCCAACATAGCGGGGGGGCCTCCGAGCAGTACTTC	CASSQHSGGASEQYF
TRBV5-5	-	TRBJ1-5	TRBD1	TGTGCCAGCAGCTTCCGGGACAGGCATCATCAGCCCCAGCATTTT	CASSFRDRHHQPQHF
TRBV29-1	-	TRBJ2-1	TRBD2	TGCAGCGTTGAAAGTGGGCGGGGGGCCTACAATGAGCAGTTCTTC	CSVESGRGAYNEQFF
TRBV7-8	-	TRBJ2-3	TRBD2	TGTGCCAGCAGCTTAGAGAGTCCTAGCGGGGGGGGCACAGATACGCAGTATTTT	CASSLESPSGGGTDTQYF
TRBV29-1	-	TRBJ2-7	-	TGCAGCGTCGTCGGGACTTCCTACGAGCAGTACTTC	CSVVGTSYEQYF
TRBV5-1	-	TRBJ1-1	-	TGCGCCAGCAGCTTGGTCGGGGGTGAAGCTTTCTTT	CASSLVGGEAFF
TRBV4-1	-	TRBJ1-5	-	TGCGCCAGCAGCCAAGATAGGAATGGCTTACGGGGTCTCAATCAGCCCCAGCATTTT	CASSQDRNGLRGLNQPQHF
TRBV27	-	TRBJ1-4	-	TGTGCCAGCAGTTTAATCTTCGGTGAAAAACTGTTTTTT	CASSLIFGEKLFF
TRBV5-1	few	TRBJ2-7	TRBD1	TGCGCCAGCAGCTTGGAGGGGACAGGCCCTTCCGAGCAGTACTTC	CASSLEGTGPSEQYF
TRBV10-3	-	TRBJ2-3	-	TGTGCCATCAGTAATGGGACAGATACGCAGTATTTT	CAISNGTDTQYF
TRBV30	-	TRBJ2-7	-	TGTGCCTGGGACCATGGGGTCTCTGTTTTCTACGAGCAGTACTTC	CAWDHGVSVFYEQYF
TRBV20-1	few	TRBJ1-2	-	TGCAGTGCTGACGGGAACTATGGCTACACCTTC	CSADGNYGYTF
TRBV11-2	-	TRBJ1-3	-	TGTGCCAGCCTCGCATCGGGCTCTGGAAACACCATATATTTT	CASLASGSGNTIYF
TRBV6-5	-	TRBJ2-1	TRBD2	TGTGCCAGCAGTTACGGGCTAGCGGGGGGCCCCGCCTTGGATGAGCAGTTCTTC	CASSYGLAGGPALDEQFF
TRBV7-2	-	TRBJ2-2	-	TGTGCCAGCAGCTTAGTCGGTCCAGTCACCGGGGAGCTGTTTTTT	CASSLVGPVTGELFF
TRBV12-3/TRBV12-4	few	TRBJ1-4	TRBD1	TGTGCCAGCAGTAACAGGGGCATTAATGAAAAACTGTTTTTT	CASSNRGINEKLFF
TRBV6-6	-	TRBJ1-3	TRBD1	TGTGCCAGCAGTTCCCGACAGGGCTACCCTTTAGACACCATATATTTT	CASSSRQGYPLDTIYF
TRBV5-1	-	TRBJ2-1	TRBD1	TGCGCCAGCAGCATTAGACAGGGTGACCACAATGAGCAGTTCTTC	CASSIRQGDHNEQFF
TRBV5-1	few	TRBJ2-1	-	TGCGCCAGCCAGCCGGCGAGCTCCTACAATGAGCAGTTCTTC	CASQPASSYNEQFF
TRBV15	-	TRBJ1-1	-	TGTGCCACCAGCAGCCGCATGGGGGCCACTGAAGCTTTCTTT	CATSSRMGATEAFF
TRBV3-1	-	TRBJ2-7	TRBD1	TGTGCCAGCAGCCAAGACGACAGGGGTTCCCCCCACGAGCAGTACTTC	CASSQDDRGSPHEQYF
TRBV6-1	few	TRBJ2-1	-	TGTGCCAGCAGTGATACCCCGACCCGGATCAACAATGAGCAGTTCTTC	CASSDTPTRINNEQFF
TRBV18	-	TRBJ1-3	TRBD1	TGTGCCAGCTCACCCCGAACAGGGGATGGAAACACCATATATTTT	CASSPRTGDGNTIYF
TRBV6-1	few	TRBJ1-6	TRBD1	TGTGCCAGCAGTGAAGTTGGGACAGGGAATCGTTCACCCCTCCACTTT	CASSEVGTGNRSPLHF
TRBV7-9	-	TRBJ2-7	-	TGTGCCAGCAGCCCCCCGGGACGGTTGAGCTCCTACGAGCAGTACTTC	CASSPPGRLSSYEQYF
TRBV12-3/TRBV12-4	-	TRBJ1-5	-	TGTGCCAGCAGTCTCGAGGGGATACGGTATAGCAATCAGCCCCAGCATTTT	CASSLEGIRYSNQPQHF
TRBV7-2	-	TRBJ2-5	-	TGTGCCAGCAGCTTAGCGACGACCCAGGCGACCCAGTACTTC	CASSLATTQATQYF
TRBV12-3/TRBV12-4	few	TRBJ1-3	-	TGTGCCAGCAGTTTAAGAGCCCGGTCTGGAAACACCATGCATTTT	CASSLRARSGNTMHF
TRBV7-2	-	TRBJ1-1	-	TGTGCCAGCAGCTTGGGAGGGCTCCTCTTCTTT	CASSLGGLLFF
TRBV7-2	-	TRBJ2-1	TRBD2	TGTGCCAGCAGGTTGGCGGGGGTACAATACAATGAGCAGTTCTTC	CASRLAGVQYNEQFF